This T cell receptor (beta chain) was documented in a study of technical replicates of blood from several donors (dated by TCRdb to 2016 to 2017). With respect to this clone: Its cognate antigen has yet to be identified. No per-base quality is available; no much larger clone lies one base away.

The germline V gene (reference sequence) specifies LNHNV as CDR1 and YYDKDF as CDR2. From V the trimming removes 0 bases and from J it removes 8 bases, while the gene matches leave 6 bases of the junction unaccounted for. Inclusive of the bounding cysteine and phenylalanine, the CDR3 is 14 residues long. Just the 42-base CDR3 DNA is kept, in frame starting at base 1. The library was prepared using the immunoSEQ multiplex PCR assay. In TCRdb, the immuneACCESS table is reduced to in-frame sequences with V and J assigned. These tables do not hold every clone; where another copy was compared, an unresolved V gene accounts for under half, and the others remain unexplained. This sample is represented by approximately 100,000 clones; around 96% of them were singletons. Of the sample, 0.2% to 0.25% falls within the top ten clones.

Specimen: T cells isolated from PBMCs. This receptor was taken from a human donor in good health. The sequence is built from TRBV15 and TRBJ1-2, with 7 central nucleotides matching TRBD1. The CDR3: CATSRDRTGYGYTF. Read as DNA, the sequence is TGTGCCACCAGCAGAGATCGGACAGGTTACGGCTACACCTTC.